The 31 T cell receptor beta chains below come from one sample, sequenced in a study of Graves' ophthalmopathy and Graves' hyperthyroidism. The sequenced template was RNA, covering the TCR beta CDR3 region. Amplification began with first-round RT-PCR using HTBI primers, then second-round multiplex PCR was performed. TCRdb processed the multiplex PCR reads anew with MiXCR; each CDR3 protein has one entry. The table lists under 350,000 distinct CDR3 sequences, about a sixth of them singletons. The sequenced material came from peripheral blood. The receptors were gathered from an adult man with Graves' ophthalmopathy.

This clonotype was observed at least ten times. This chain connects TRBV2 to TRBJ1-5; D call uncertain. The V end was cut by 4 bases, the J end by 1 base, with 5 bases between. CDR3 length: 13 amino acids. Germline CDR1 is SNHLY and CDR2 is FYNNEI. CDR3 region: CASSGESNQPQHF. DNA for the CDR3: TGTGCCAGCAGTGGGGAAAGCAATCAGCCCCAGCATTTT.

The chain links TRBV12-3 or TRBV12-4 to TRBJ2-2; D not resolved. The CDR3 is made up of 16 amino acids. Trimming cost V 0 bases and J 4 bases, with 12 bases left between them. The CDR3 loop is CASSLAYLAGTGELFF. The CDR3 coding sequence is TGTGCCAGCAGTTTAGCGTACCTGGCAGGCACCGGGGAGCTGTTTTTT.

In its sample, this clonotype was seen many times. J is TRBJ2-2 and V is TRBV20-1; tentative D call: TRBD1 (6 bases). The CDR3 is 14 amino acids. Germline CDR1 DFQATT, CDR2 SNEGSKA (reference sequence). V was shortened by 6 bases and J by 1 base, with 12 bases between the two germline ends. The CDR3 DNA reads as TGCAGTGCGATTACAGGGCTGAACACCGGGGAGCTGTTTTTT. It codes for CSAITGLNTGELFF.

The chain recombines TRBV6-2 or TRBV6-3 with TRBJ1-1; D is undetermined. CDR1 MNHEY and CDR2 SVGEGT come from the germline V gene. This CDR3 is 13 amino acids long. V was cut by 5 bases and J by 0 bases, with 7 bases left in between. DNA of the CDR3: TGTGCCAGCAGTGAGGGTGTGAACACTGAAGCTTTCTTT. This codes for CASSEGVNTEAFF.

This clonotype was observed many times. Germline is not matched at one junction end, which may reflect a read error. V is TRBV2 and J is TRBJ1-5, with a possible D match to TRBD1 (6 bases). Germline loops: CDR1 SNHLY, CDR2 FYNNEI. This CDR3 has 13 amino acids. DNA of the CDR3: TGTGCCGGCAGTGGACAGAGCAATCAGCCCCAGCATTTT. Translated: CAGSGQSNQPQHF.

This clonotype was seen many times. V usage is TRBV27 and J usage is TRBJ2-7; D not certain. Trimming shortened V by 3 bases and J by 2 bases, and 11 bases separated the two germline ends. Germline CDR1 MNHEY, CDR2 SMNVEV (reference sequence). The CDR3 runs to 14 residues. The CDR3 DNA sequence: TGTGCCAGCAGTTTCGGTTTGGCCCCCTACGAGCAGTACTTC. Translating it yields CASSFGLAPYEQYF.

The chain recombines TRBV7-9 with TRBJ2-7, with 7 bases matching TRBD1. CDR1 is SEHNR and CDR2 is FQNEAQ in the germline V gene (reference sequence). The J segment lost 3 bases and the V segment lost 4 bases, leaving 6 bases of the junction unmatched. This CDR3 contains 14 residues. The CDR3 loop reads CASSSTDRDYEQYF. CDR3 sequence (DNA): TGTGCCAGCAGCTCAACCGACAGGGACTACGAGCAGTACTTC.

This clonotype was seen at least ten times. The V call is TRBV2, the J call TRBJ1-1; 7 bases map to TRBD1. Germline CDR1 SNHLY, CDR2 FYNNEI. CDR3 length: 15 amino acids. Trimming cost V 8 bases and J 4 bases; bases outside gene matches: 13. Written as DNA, the CDR3 is TGTGCCAGCTTCCGGGACAGCCTTTACGGCACTGAAGCTTTCTTT. Translation gives CASFRDSLYGTEAFF. Variable domain in full (rest from reference TRBV2 and TRBJ1-1): EPEVTQTPSHQVTQMGQEVILRCVPISNHLYFYWYRQILGQKVEFLVSFYNNEISEKSEIFDDQFSVERPDGSNFTLKIRSTKLEDSAMYFCASFRDSLYGTEAFFGQGTRLTVV.

This clonotype occurred many times. The V and J genes are TRBV12-3 or TRBV12-4 and TRBJ2-5; TRBD2 matches 9 bases. The CDR3 contains 15 residues. The V gene end was trimmed by 5 bases and the J gene end by 3 bases; junction bases not matched to a gene: 7. CDR3 bases: TGTGCCAGCAGTCTGACTAGCGGTGGAAAAGAGACCCAGTACTTC. Translating it yields CASSLTSGGKETQYF.

This clonotype was seen repeatedly, ten times or more. This chain joins TRBV12-3 or TRBV12-4 and TRBJ1-5, with D possibly being TRBD1 (5 bases). The V end was cut by 4 bases, the J end by 5 bases, with 9 bases between. CDR3 length: 13 amino acids. CDR3 coding DNA: TGTGCCAGCAGTTGGACAATATATCAGCCCCAGCATTTT. Encoded protein: CASSWTIYQPQHF.

This clonotype was counted ten times or more. The chain is built from TRBV11-2 and TRBJ2-5; 11 bases are a match to TRBD2. J was trimmed by 4 bases and V by 4 bases; bases with no gene match: 8. The CDR3 is 16 amino acids. Germline values: CDR1 SGHAT, CDR2 FQNNGV. The CDR3 bases are TGTGCCAGCAGCTCACGACCTAGCGGGAGGCGAGAGACCCAGTACTTC. Encoded protein: CASSSRPSGRRETQYF.

This clonotype was counted many times. This rearrangement joins TRBV6-5 to TRBJ2-2; D could derive from TRBD1 or TRBD2 (5 bases each). This CDR3 spans 16 amino acids. V was trimmed by 6 bases and J by 0 bases, leaving 14 bases between them. Germline loops: CDR1 MNHEY, CDR2 SVGAGI. CDR3: CASRAGRDANTGELFF. In DNA form, the CDR3 reads TGTGCCAGCAGGGCTGGACGGGACGCGAACACCGGGGAGCTGTTTTTT.

V and J are TRBV12-3 or TRBV12-4 and TRBJ1-1, with D possibly matching TRBD1 (5 bases). The CDR3 covers 12 residues. The V and J ends lost 5 bases and 7 bases respectively, with 11 bases between them. The CDR3 coding sequence is TGTGCCAGCAGTAGGGACTGGGGTGAAGCTTTCTTT. Translation gives CASSRDWGEAFF.

This clonotype has at least ten counts. CDR3 DNA: TGCAGCGCCATCGGGGCCTTTGAAGCTTTCTTT. Translated: CSAIGAFEAFF. V and J are TRBV29-1 and TRBJ1-1, with D possibly TRBD1 on 5 matching bases. From germline, CDR1 is SQVTM and CDR2 ANQGSEA. The CDR3 runs to 11 residues. The V and J ends lost 7 bases and 7 bases respectively, with 13 bases between them.

This clonotype has ten or more counts. The chain carries TRBV6-2 or TRBV6-3 and TRBJ2-7; D assignment may be TRBD1 or TRBD2 (5 bases each). CDR1 and CDR2 from the germline V gene are MNHEY and SVGEGT. V gave up 6 bases and J gave up 2 bases, with 20 bases separating them. This CDR3 is built from 16 residues. The CDR3 is CASSPGGGAPAYEQYF. CDR3 nucleotides: TGTGCCAGCAGCCCCGGTGGGGGTGCCCCTGCCTACGAGCAGTACTTC.

This clonotype has a count of ten or more. The J gene is TRBJ1-6, the V gene TRBV12-3 or TRBV12-4, with TRBD1 as a possible D gene (5 bases). The CDR3 is 13 amino acids. With 5 bases removed from V and 7 bases from J, the gap between germline ends came to 9 bases. In nucleotides, the CDR3 is TGTGCCAGCAGTGCAGGGCACAATTCACCCCTCCACTTT. This translates into CASSAGHNSPLHF.

The chain couples TRBV27 to TRBJ1-1; D call uncertain. Germline loops: CDR1 MNHEY, CDR2 SMNVEV (reference sequence). The CDR3 is made up of 12 amino acids. Trimming removed 7 bases from V and 1 base from J, with 7 bases in between. The CDR3 DNA reads as TGTGCCAGCAAGAAATCGAACACTGAAGCTTTCTTT. It translates to CASKKSNTEAFF.

This clonotype was seen at least ten times. This chain uses TRBV9 with TRBJ1-3, with TRBD1 as a possible D gene (6 bases). This CDR3 comprises 16 residues. Trimming stripped 7 bases from V and 4 bases from J, with 21 bases between. The germline gives CDR1 SGDLS, CDR2 YYNGEE. The CDR3 DNA reads as TGTGCCAGCTCCTTATGGGACACCGCTTCGGGAAACACCATATATTTT. Encoded protein: CASSLWDTASGNTIYF.

Concerning this clonotype: The junction departs from germline at one end; a sequencing error may be responsible. This rearrangement joins TRBV19 to TRBJ1-1, with D unresolved. The CDR3 has 14 residues. Germline V gene lookup returns CDR1 LNHDA and CDR2 SQIVND (reference sequence). CDR3 amino acids: CASSLRRSSTEAIF. The CDR3 coding sequence is TGTGCCAGTAGTCTACGACGGTCGAGCACTGAAGCTATCTTT.

In its sample, this clonotype was seen many times. The J gene is TRBJ1-2, the V gene TRBV19; D unclear. From germline, CDR1 is LNHDA and CDR2 SQIVND (reference sequence). CDR3 length equals 14 residues. With 4 bases removed from V and 7 bases from J, the gap between germline ends came to 16 bases. CDR3 amino acids: CASSTGERRRGYTF. The CDR3 DNA reads as TGTGCCAGTAGTACCGGGGAAAGAAGACGTGGCTACACCTTC.

This clonotype was seen repeatedly, ten times or more. V gene TRBV20-1 combines with J gene TRBJ2-7, with 14 bases identical to TRBD2. The CDR3 totals 17 residues. The junction had 8 bases not matched to a gene; V was cut back by 4 bases and J by 0 bases. Germline values: CDR1 DFQATT, CDR2 SNEGSKA (reference sequence). CDR3 protein: CSAMGLAGVKSSYEQYF. CDR3 sequence (DNA): TGCAGTGCTATGGGACTAGCGGGGGTGAAGAGCTCCTACGAGCAGTACTTC.

This clonotype was recorded at least ten times. The V call is TRBV7-8, the J call TRBJ2-7; D might be TRBD1 or TRBD2, each matching 5 bases. The V gene's germline CDR1 is SGHVS and CDR2 FQNEAQ. V was clipped by 3 bases and J by 2 bases, with 14 bases between them. The CDR3 has 15 amino acids. The CDR3 nucleotides read TGTGCCAGCAGCTTCGGAGGCAGGGCCGCCTACGAGCAGTACTTC. Translation: CASSFGGRAAYEQYF.

This clonotype was seen at least ten times. CDR3 sequence reads: CASSLDRGATDTQYF. The CDR3 DNA is TGTGCCAGCAGCTTAGATCGTGGGGCTACAGATACGCAGTATTTT. The chain carries TRBV11-2 and TRBJ2-3, with a possible D match to TRBD1 (5 bases). V was clipped by 0 bases and J by 3 bases, with 10 bases between them. From germline, CDR1 is SGHAT and CDR2 FQNNGV. The CDR3 has 15 amino acids.

CDR3 region: CARPDPLAGGPGEQYF. CDR3 in DNA: TGTGCCAGGCCGGACCCTCTGGCGGGGGGCCCTGGCGAGCAGTACTTC. The chain combines TRBV6-4 with TRBJ2-7; 8 bases match TRBD2. The CDR3 covers 16 residues. Germline CDR1 reads MRHNA; CDR2 reads SNTAGT. The V segment lost 9 bases and the J segment 6 bases; nucleotides outside the gene matches: 19.

This clonotype was recorded many times. The chain joins TRBV6-6 to TRBJ1-6; D is undetermined. The CDR3 consists of 12 residues. Trimming removed 0 bases from V and 11 bases from J, with 5 bases in between. Germline CDR1 and CDR2: MNHNY and SVGAGI (reference sequence). CDR3 bases: TGTGCCAGCAGTTACTCGAAGACACCCCTCCACTTT. This codes for CASSYSKTPLHF.

In this sample, this clonotype turned up many times. The rearrangement links TRBV20-1 to TRBJ2-5, with TRBD2 identical over 7 bases. The CDR3 extends over 14 amino acids. Per germline, CDR1 DFQATT and CDR2 SNEGSKA (reference sequence). Trimming took 5 bases from V and 2 from J; bases not matched to a gene: 8. CDR3 sequence reads: CSAPPASGQETQYF. The CDR3 nucleotides read TGCAGTGCTCCCCCCGCTAGCGGACAAGAGACCCAGTACTTC.

Many counts were recorded for this clonotype. V usage is TRBV6-5 and J usage is TRBJ2-5; D not certain. There are 13 residues in the CDR3. Trimming pared 11 bases from V and 5 bases from J, leaving 18 bases between. The germline CDR1 and CDR2 sequences are MNHEY and SVGAGI. This CDR3 is CAGAFRYGETQYF. The CDR3 DNA is TGTGCCGGAGCCTTCCGTTATGGGGAGACCCAGTACTTC.

This clonotype was counted at least ten times. The rearrangement uses TRBV20-1 and TRBJ1-2; 10 positions match TRBD1. Germline CDR1 and CDR2: DFQATT and SNEGSKA (reference sequence). V gave up 0 bases and J gave up 3 bases; unmatched junction bases: 4. The CDR3 loop spans 15 amino acids. The CDR3 coding sequence is TGCAGTGCTAGAGATAAGACAGGGGGCGACTATGGCTACACCTTC. This sequence encodes CSARDKTGGDYGYTF.

This clonotype was found many times. V and J are TRBV6-2 or TRBV6-3 and TRBJ2-6, with D possibly TRBD2 on 6 matching bases. V was shortened by 3 bases and J by 4 bases, with 22 bases between the two germline ends. The CDR3 extends over 19 amino acids. Germline V gene lookup returns CDR1 MNHEY and CDR2 SVGEGT. The CDR3 loop is CASSYLGRPRGTGANVLTF. CDR3 bases: TGTGCCAGCAGTTATCTAGGGCGACCCCGGGGGACGGGGGCCAACGTCCTGACTTTC.

This clonotype has ten or more counts. The CDR3 region is CSAVIPGQGAYEQYF. The CDR3 DNA is TGCAGTGCTGTAATTCCGGGACAGGGGGCTTACGAGCAGTACTTC. The rearrangement links TRBV20-1 to TRBJ2-7; 12 bases line up with TRBD1. The germline gives CDR1 DFQATT, CDR2 SNEGSKA (reference sequence). The J segment lost 4 bases and the V segment lost 5 bases, leaving 9 bases of the junction unmatched. This CDR3 spans 15 amino acids.

Ten or more counts support this clonotype. V is TRBV4-3 and J is TRBJ1-2; D remains unclear. There are 16 residues in the CDR3. Between the trimmed V and J ends, which lost 0 bases and 8 bases, there was a span of 19 bases. Germline V gene lookup returns CDR1 LGHNA and CDR2 YSLEER. CDR3: CASSQDIGVRVEGYTF. CDR3 bases: TGCGCCAGCAGCCAAGATATCGGGGTGAGGGTAGAGGGCTACACCTTC.